One sample yielded the 5 T cell receptor beta chains listed below, sequenced in a study of blood T cell repertoires in COVID-19 (dated by TCRdb to 2018 to 2020). The library was made by the immunoSEQ multiplex PCR assay. What TCRdb holds here is the immuneACCESS table cut down to in-frame rearrangements. Part of the clones is not present; checked against another copy, under half of the missing clones reflect an unresolved V gene, and the others are unexplained. This sample lists around 200,000 clones; approximately 86% were detected once. The ten largest clones capture approximately 1.1% of the sample. Input material: peripheral blood. The origin of the receptors is a man aged 30 to 45 with acute or convalescent COVID-19.

The chain employs TRBV11-2 and TRBJ1-1; D not resolved. Trimming left V 4 bases short and J 5 bases short, with 11 bases between. The CDR3 consists of 13 residues. Germline V CDR1 and CDR2: SGHAT, FQNNGV. CDR3 coding DNA: TGTGCCAGCAGCTCCCCCCGGGGAACTGAAGCTTTCTTT. This encodes CASSSPRGTEAFF.

This chain uses TRBV19 with TRBJ1-3; the D is unclear. The CDR3 runs to 19 residues. Germline CDR1 and CDR2: LNHDA and SQIVND (reference sequence). V was cut by 5 bases and J by 1 base, with 24 bases left in between. The chain's CDR3 is CASSPSRRRSVWSGNTIYF. The CDR3 nucleotides read TGTGCCAGTAGTCCATCCCGGAGACGGAGTGTTTGGTCTGGAAACACCATATATTTT.

This clone has just one count. The rearrangement uses TRBV19 and TRBJ1-3; D is unresolved. Germline CDR1 is LNHDA and CDR2 is SQIVND (reference sequence). Trimming shortened V by 6 bases and J by 0 bases, and 6 bases separated the two germline ends. The CDR3 runs to 13 residues. The CDR3 reads CASRVGSGNTIYF. CDR3 bases: TGTGCCAGTAGAGTCGGCTCTGGAAACACCATATATTTT.

The genes are TRBV19 and TRBJ1-5; no clear D gene. This CDR3 is 16 amino acids long. CDR1 and CDR2 from the germline V gene are LNHDA and SQIVND (reference sequence). V was cut by 7 bases and J by 3 bases, with 19 bases left in between. The CDR3 nucleotides read TGTGCCAGTATCGGAAATAACGGGTATCTCAATCAGCCCCAGCATTTT. Protein: CASIGNNGYLNQPQHF.

This chain uses TRBV4-1 with TRBJ2-7; 9 bases line up with TRBD1. CDR3 size: 16 residues. With V trimmed by 6 bases and J by 6 bases, 15 bases remained unmatched. In germline, CDR1 is MGHRA, CDR2 YSYEKL. CDR3: CASSQRPGQGFGEQYF. In DNA, the CDR3 is TGCGCCAGCAGTCAACGACCGGGACAGGGTTTCGGCGAGCAGTACTTC.